The rows below give T cell receptor beta chains drawn from one sample of a study of shared clonotypes between healthy human individuals. The repertoire was sequenced with immunoSEQ multiplex PCR; TCRdb's copy has only in-frame clones and lacks some. The sample holds more than 2 million clones, about 94% seen once. The sample taken for sequencing was naive CD8+ T cells from PBMCs. Receptor source: a man between 18 and 29 years old in good health. Some clones in this sample may be carry-over from other donors' samples. Each CDR3 is given without its conserved first and last residue. The size entry is marked missing in some rows and otherwise reads once, few, many or a size class.

clone_size: -
v_call: TRBV6-6
j_call: TRBJ1-3
cdr3_aa: ASSLDRELNTIY

clone_size: once
v_call: TRBV28
j_call: TRBJ2-7
cdr3_aa: ASSLFHTAGFEQY

clone_size: few
v_call: TRBV5-1
j_call: TRBJ2-2
cdr3_aa: ASSFSPSGMNTGELF

clone_size: once
v_call: TRBV7-3
j_call: TRBJ2-5
cdr3_aa: ASSSGLMMEETQY

clone_size: -
v_call: TRBV27
j_call: TRBJ2-7
cdr3_aa: ASSPRGHPYEQY

clone_size: -
v_call: TRBV21-1
j_call: TRBJ2-1
cdr3_aa: ASSKVEQGVSYNEQF

clone_size: -
v_call: TRBV5-6
j_call: TRBJ1-1
cdr3_aa: ASSLPFPGNTEAF

clone_size: -
v_call: TRBV7-6
j_call: TRBJ2-2
cdr3_aa: ASSSSRTPAAGELF

clone_size: -
v_call: TRBV27
j_call: TRBJ1-5
cdr3_aa: ASGVSVRSNQPQH

clone_size: -
v_call: TRBV27
j_call: TRBJ2-3
cdr3_aa: ASSFEGRDTDTQY

clone_size: -
v_call: TRBV10-3
j_call: -
cdr3_aa: AIGYEQY

clone_size: -
v_call: TRBV13
j_call: TRBJ1-1
cdr3_aa: ASSFFGEAEAF

clone_size: -
v_call: TRBV28
j_call: TRBJ2-1
cdr3_aa: ASSEFAFRGVIYNEQF

clone_size: -
v_call: TRBV6-5
j_call: TRBJ2-1
cdr3_aa: ASNSGTNNEQF

clone_size: -
v_call: TRBV11-2
j_call: TRBJ2-1
cdr3_aa: ASSLLRTRWTDEQF

clone_size: -
v_call: TRBV10-3
j_call: TRBJ2-4
cdr3_aa: AISESGGPAKNIQY

clone_size: -
v_call: TRBV27
j_call: TRBJ1-2
cdr3_aa: ASSLISGQGGYGYT

clone_size: -
v_call: TRBV2
j_call: TRBJ2-2
cdr3_aa: ASSAEVYTGELF

clone_size: -
v_call: TRBV28
j_call: TRBJ1-1
cdr3_aa: ASRIQGGTEAF

clone_size: -
v_call: TRBV6-5
j_call: TRBJ2-7
cdr3_aa: ASSYRGSYEQY

clone_size: -
v_call: TRBV15
j_call: TRBJ1-3
cdr3_aa: ATSSAWSTGPGNTIY

clone_size: -
v_call: TRBV30
j_call: TRBJ1-2
cdr3_aa: AWMRGWNYGYT

clone_size: -
v_call: TRBV7-9
j_call: TRBJ2-5
cdr3_aa: ASSFRGTQY

clone_size: few
v_call: TRBV29-1
j_call: TRBJ1-1
cdr3_aa: SVLLLNTEAF

clone_size: -
v_call: TRBV7-8
j_call: TRBJ2-7
cdr3_aa: ASSLVQGRGSYEQY

clone_size: once
v_call: TRBV11-2
j_call: TRBJ1-3
cdr3_aa: ASSLELVSGNTIY

clone_size: -
v_call: TRBV10-1
j_call: TRBJ2-1
cdr3_aa: ASIRRGDSYNEQF

clone_size: -
v_call: TRBV4-1
j_call: TRBJ2-7
cdr3_aa: ASSQAPGQHSYEQY

clone_size: -
v_call: TRBV7-9
j_call: TRBJ1-3
cdr3_aa: ASSRQRNTIY

clone_size: -
v_call: TRBV19
j_call: TRBJ1-5
cdr3_aa: ASSINPPQGREPQH

clone_size: -
v_call: TRBV7-9
j_call: TRBJ2-1
cdr3_aa: ASGRVGPTLNEQF

clone_size: -
v_call: TRBV29-1
j_call: TRBJ1-1
cdr3_aa: SVVGGIPRSLNTEAF

clone_size: -
v_call: TRBV27
j_call: TRBJ1-1
cdr3_aa: ASRVIQNTEAF

clone_size: -
v_call: TRBV4-1
j_call: TRBJ2-7
cdr3_aa: ASSQGMTGYEQY

clone_size: -
v_call: TRBV7-2
j_call: TRBJ2-3
cdr3_aa: ASSSERVSADTQY

clone_size: -
v_call: TRBV13
j_call: TRBJ2-1
cdr3_aa: ASSTGTGGLF

clone_size: once
v_call: TRBV29-1
j_call: TRBJ2-2
cdr3_aa: SVDSATGELF